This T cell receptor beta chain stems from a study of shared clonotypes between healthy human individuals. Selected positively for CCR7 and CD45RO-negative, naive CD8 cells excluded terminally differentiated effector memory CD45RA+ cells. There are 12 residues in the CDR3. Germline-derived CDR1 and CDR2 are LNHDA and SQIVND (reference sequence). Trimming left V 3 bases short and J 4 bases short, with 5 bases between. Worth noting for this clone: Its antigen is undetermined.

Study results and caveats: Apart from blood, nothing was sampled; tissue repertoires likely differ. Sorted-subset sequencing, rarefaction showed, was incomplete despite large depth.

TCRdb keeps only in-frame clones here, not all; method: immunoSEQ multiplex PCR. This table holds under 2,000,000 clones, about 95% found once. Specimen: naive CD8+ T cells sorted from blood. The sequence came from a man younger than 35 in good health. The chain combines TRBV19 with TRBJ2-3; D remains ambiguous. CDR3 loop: CASSIQADTQYF. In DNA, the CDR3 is TGTGCCAGTAGTATTCAGGCAGATACGCAGTATTTT.